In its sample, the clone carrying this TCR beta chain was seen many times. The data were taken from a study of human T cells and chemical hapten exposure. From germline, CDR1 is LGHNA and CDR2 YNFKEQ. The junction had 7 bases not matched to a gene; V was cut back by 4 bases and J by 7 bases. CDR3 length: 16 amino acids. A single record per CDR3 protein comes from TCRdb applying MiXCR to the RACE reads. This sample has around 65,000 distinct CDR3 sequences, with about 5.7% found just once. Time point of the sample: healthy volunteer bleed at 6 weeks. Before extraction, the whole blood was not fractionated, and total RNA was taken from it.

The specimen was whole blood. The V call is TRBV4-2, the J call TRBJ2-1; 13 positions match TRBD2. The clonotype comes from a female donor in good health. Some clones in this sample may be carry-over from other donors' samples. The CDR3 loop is CASSPGLAGAGNEQFF. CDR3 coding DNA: TGTGCCAGCAGCCCAGGACTAGCGGGAGCAGGGAATGAGCAGTTCTTC.